What follows are 8 T cell receptor beta chains derived from one specimen sequenced in a study of cytomegalovirus exposure and HLA in healthy donors. The PCR used 60 Vbeta and 13 Jbeta primers. The table came from immunoSEQ multiplex PCR; TCRdb's copy has only in-frame clones and leaves some out. The table lists under 150,000 clones, about 82% of them singletons. Sequencing was performed on PBMCs. All receptors come from a man aged 25 to 40 in good health and CMV-seronegative.

This clone was picked up one time. The genes are TRBV5-6 and TRBJ1-5, with 10 bases fitting TRBD1. The V gene's germline CDR1 is SGHDT and CDR2 YYEEEE. This CDR3 has 14 residues. With V trimmed by 4 bases and J by 5 bases, 3 bases remained unmatched. The CDR3 here is CASSAGQGYQPQHF. CDR3 nucleotides: TGTGCCAGCAGCGCGGGACAGGGGTATCAGCCCCAGCATTTT.

V gene TRBV6-6 combines with J gene TRBJ2-3; 7 nucleotides line up with TRBD1. V lost 7 bases, J lost 2 bases, and 6 bases stayed unmatched. The V gene's germline CDR1 is MNHNY and CDR2 SVGAGI (reference sequence). This CDR3 spans 14 amino acids. CDR3: CASTRQGVTDTQYF. The CDR3 DNA reads TGTGCCAGCACCAGACAGGGTGTCACAGATACGCAGTATTTT.

The V gene is TRBV29-1, the J gene TRBJ1-2, with D possibly matching TRBD1 (6 bases). V dropped 7 bases and J dropped 4 bases, with 13 bases sitting between them. In germline, CDR1 is SQVTM, CDR2 ANQGSEA. The length of the CDR3 is 12 residues. The CDR3 is CSGAQGGYGYTF. The CDR3 nucleotides are TGCAGCGGCGCACAGGGCGGCTATGGCTACACCTTC.

The chain joins TRBV28 to TRBJ1-5; 7 bases are shared with TRBD1. Germline CDR1 and CDR2: MDHEN and SYDVKM. Losses at the gene ends were 5 bases for V and 7 bases for J; bases not matched to a gene: 11. The CDR3 has 15 residues. CDR3 protein: CASSPQGGPRQPQHF. The CDR3, as DNA: TGTGCCAGCAGTCCCCAGGGGGGTCCGAGGCAGCCCCAGCATTTT.

This chain connects TRBV5-1 to TRBJ2-1, with 9 bases identical to TRBD2. Germline CDR1 is SGHRS and CDR2 is YFSETQ. The CDR3 contains 14 residues. Losses at the gene ends were 3 bases for V and 5 bases for J; bases not matched to a gene: 3. CDR3 sequence reads: CASSSGTSNNEQFF. In nucleotides, the CDR3 is TGCGCCAGCAGCTCCGGGACTAGCAACAATGAGCAGTTCTTC.

The rearrangement uses TRBV6-1 and TRBJ1-4; D call uncertain. Trimming cost V 2 bases and J 6 bases, with 10 bases left between them. The CDR3 sequence is 14 residues long. Germline assignment: CDR1 MNHNS and CDR2 SASEGT. The DNA of the CDR3 is TGTGCCAGCAGTGAATCTCGGGGTTATGAAAAACTGTTTTTT. Protein product: CASSESRGYEKLFF.

The CDR3 loop is CAISAQMNTEAFF. As DNA, the CDR3 is TGTGCCATCAGTGCACAGATGAACACTGAAGCTTTCTTT. The chain has TRBV10-3 and TRBJ1-1; no clear D. This CDR3 spans 13 amino acids. V was clipped by 4 bases and J by 0 bases, with 6 bases between them. The V gene's germline CDR1 is ENHRY and CDR2 SYGVKD.

This chain links TRBV28 with TRBJ1-1; 8 positions agree with TRBD1. This CDR3 is 13 amino acids long. The germline V gene encodes CDR1 MDHEN and CDR2 SYDVKM. V shed 5 bases, J shed 6 bases, and the junction held 5 bases outside the gene matches. The CDR3 nucleotides are TGTGCCAGCAGTCTGACAGGGGTTTCTGAAGCTTTCTTT. As protein: CASSLTGVSEAFF. Full variable domain (missing parts from reference TRBV28 and TRBJ1-1): DVKVTQSSRYLVKRTGEKVFLECVQDMDHENMFWYRQDPGLGLRLIYFSYDVKMKEKGDIPEGYSVSREKKERFSLILESASTNQTSMYLCASSLTGVSEAFFGQGTRLTVV.